This passage covers 6 T cell receptor beta chains from one sample sequenced in a study of cytomegalovirus exposure and HLA in healthy donors. The PCR contained 60 Vbeta and 13 Jbeta primers. Clones were read by immunoSEQ multiplex PCR, and TCRdb kept only the in-frame ones, dropping some. There are 100,000 to 150,000 clones in the sample; roughly three quarters occur only once, and about 1% lies in the top ten. The source material was PBMCs. Receptor source: a woman aged 60 to 75 in good health and CMV-seronegative.

The V call is TRBV5-4, the J call TRBJ2-5; 11 bases map to TRBD1. The J call may be in error: the DNA end matches TRBJ2-7 better. Germline V gives CDR1 SGHNT, CDR2 YYREEE (reference sequence). CDR3 length equals 14 residues. CDR3 loop: CASSPGQGAYEQYF. CDR3 DNA sequence: TGTGCCAGCAGCCCGGGACAGGGGGCCTACGAGCAGTACTTC.

The V and J genes are TRBV6-5 and TRBJ1-1; maybe TRBD1 (6 bases). Trimming left V 2 bases short and J 4 bases short, with 14 bases between. This CDR3 contains 15 residues. Germline-derived CDR1 and CDR2 are MNHEY and SVGAGI. The CDR3 DNA reads as TGTGCCAGCAGTTACCGGGCAGGGGTTGCCACTGAAGCTTTCTTT. Translation gives CASSYRAGVATEAFF.

In its sample, this clone was seen a few times. The chain uses TRBV2 and TRBJ2-2, with D perhaps matching TRBD2 (5 bases). The CDR3 totals 14 residues. V lost 5 bases and J 7 bases, leaving 14 bases between the germline ends. Germline loops: CDR1 SNHLY, CDR2 FYNNEI. CDR3 region: CASSLTSFGGELFF. The CDR3 DNA follows: TGTGCCAGCAGTCTTACTAGTTTCGGCGGGGAGCTGTTTTTT.

J is TRBJ2-7 and V is TRBV14, with D possibly TRBD2 on 6 matching bases. Deletions cut 4 bases from V and 3 bases from J, with 16 bases between. This CDR3 is built from 15 residues. CDR1 is SGHDN and CDR2 is FVKESK in the germline V gene. The CDR3 sequence is CASSPYGSGYYEQYF. The CDR3 DNA is TGTGCCAGCAGCCCCTACGGTAGCGGATACTACGAGCAGTACTTC. Based on the CDR3 plus reference TRBV14 and TRBJ2-7, the full variable domain is EAGVTQFPSHSVIEKGQTVTLRCDPISGHDNLYWYRRVMGKEIKFLLHFVKESKQDESGMPNNRFLAERTGGTYSTLKVQPAELEDSGVYFCASSPYGSGYYEQYFGPGTRLTVT.

This clone was seen just once. The V and J genes are TRBV6-5 and TRBJ1-1; TRBD1 is a possible D gene (6 bases). The CDR3 sequence is 14 residues long. V was cut by 6 bases and J by 1 base, with 12 bases left in between. The V gene's germline CDR1 is MNHEY and CDR2 SVGAGI. This CDR3 is CASSAQGTNTEAFF. Written as DNA, the CDR3 is TGTGCCAGCAGCGCCCAGGGGACGAACACTGAAGCTTTCTTT.

This rearrangement joins TRBV5-1 to TRBJ1-1; no clear D. V was trimmed by 1 base and J by 1 base, leaving 11 bases between them. This CDR3 contains 15 residues. Germline assignment: CDR1 SGHRS and CDR2 YFSETQ. The CDR3 loop is CASSLIALTNTEAFF. CDR3 bases: TGCGCCAGCAGCTTGATAGCTCTCACGAACACTGAAGCTTTCTTT.